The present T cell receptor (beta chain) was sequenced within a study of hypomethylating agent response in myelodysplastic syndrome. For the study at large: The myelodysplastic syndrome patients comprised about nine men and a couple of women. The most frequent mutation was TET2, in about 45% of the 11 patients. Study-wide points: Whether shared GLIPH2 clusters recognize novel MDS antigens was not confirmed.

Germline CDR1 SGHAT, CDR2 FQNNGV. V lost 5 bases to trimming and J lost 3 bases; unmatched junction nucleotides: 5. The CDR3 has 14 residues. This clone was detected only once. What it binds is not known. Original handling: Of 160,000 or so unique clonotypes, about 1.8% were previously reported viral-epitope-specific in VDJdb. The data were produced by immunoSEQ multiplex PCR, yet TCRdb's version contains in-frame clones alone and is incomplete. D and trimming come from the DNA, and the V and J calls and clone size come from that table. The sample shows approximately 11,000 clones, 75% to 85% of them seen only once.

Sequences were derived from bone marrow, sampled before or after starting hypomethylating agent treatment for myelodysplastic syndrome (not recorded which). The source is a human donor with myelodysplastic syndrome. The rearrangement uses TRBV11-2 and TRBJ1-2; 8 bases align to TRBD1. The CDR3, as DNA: TGTGCCAGCAGCCCCGACAGGGGTGACTATGGCTACACCTTC. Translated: CASSPDRGDYGYTF.